The clone carrying this T cell receptor beta chain was detected only a few times. Its antigen is currently unknown. One end of the junction fails to match germline, which may point to a read error. CDR1 SGHAT and CDR2 FQNNGV come from the germline V gene. There are 12 residues in the CDR3. This sample stems from a study of T cells in Graves' hyperthyroidism and ophthalmopathy. Study-level findings and limits: Blood held most thyroid clonotypes expanded above 0.001 frequency. Onset of ophthalmopathy came a median around 6.2 months after the model predicted it.

Regions amplified from RNA transcripts were the TCR beta CDR3 regions. An initial round of RT-PCR targeting the TCR CDR3 relied on the HTBI primer set. TCRdb reanalysed the multiplex PCR reads using MiXCR and keeps one entry per CDR3 protein. This sample has around 700,000 distinct CDR3 sequences, with roughly a third found just once. Stable disease denoted Graves' hyperthyroidism without ophthalmopathy progression within 18 months. The hyperthyroidism was newly diagnosed and had lasted under 2 months; the patients were aged 18 to 65. The rearrangement joins TRBV11-2 to TRBJ2-2, with D maybe TRBD2 (5 bases). Sequenced: blood. The TCR sequence derives from a woman in her 40s with Graves' hyperthyroidism. The CDR3 coding sequence is TGTGCCAGCAGCTTAGCGACGAGAAAGGAGGTTTTT. The encoded protein is CASSLATRKEVF.